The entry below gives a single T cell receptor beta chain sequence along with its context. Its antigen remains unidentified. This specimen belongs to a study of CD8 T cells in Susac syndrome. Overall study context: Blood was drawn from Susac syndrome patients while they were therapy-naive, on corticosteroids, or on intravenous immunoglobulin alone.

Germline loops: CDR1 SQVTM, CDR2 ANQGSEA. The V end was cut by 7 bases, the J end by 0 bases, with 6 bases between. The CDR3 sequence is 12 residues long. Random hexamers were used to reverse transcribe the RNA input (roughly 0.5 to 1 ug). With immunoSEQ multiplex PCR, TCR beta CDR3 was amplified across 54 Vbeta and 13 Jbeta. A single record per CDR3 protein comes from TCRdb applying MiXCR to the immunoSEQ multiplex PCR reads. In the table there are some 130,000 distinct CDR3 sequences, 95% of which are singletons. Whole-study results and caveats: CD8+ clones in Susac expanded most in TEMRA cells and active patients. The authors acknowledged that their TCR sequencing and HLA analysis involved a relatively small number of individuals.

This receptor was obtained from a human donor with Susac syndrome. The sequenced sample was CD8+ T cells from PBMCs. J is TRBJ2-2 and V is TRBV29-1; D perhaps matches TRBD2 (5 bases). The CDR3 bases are TGCAGCGGGACTCCGAACACCGGGGAGCTGTTTTTT. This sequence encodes CSGTPNTGELFF.